A single sample is the source of the 17 T cell receptor beta chains below, sequenced in a study of blood T cell repertoires in COVID-19. The protocol was immunoSEQ multiplex PCR, while the TCRdb copy is restricted to in-frame clones and leaves out a portion. The table lists 390,000 or so clones, roughly four fifths of them singletons. The sequencing input was PBMCs or T cells enriched from blood (not recorded which). The receptors come from a woman in her forties or fifties who had recovered from COVID-19.

This clone appeared a single time. This sequence joins TRBV9 and TRBJ2-2; 7 bases match TRBD2. The CDR3 covers 16 residues. Per germline, CDR1 SGDLS and CDR2 YYNGEE. The J segment lost 7 bases and the V segment lost 0 bases, leaving 9 bases of the junction unmatched. The CDR3 here is CASSVGRAGRSGELFF. As DNA, the CDR3 is TGTGCCAGCAGCGTAGGCAGGGCCGGGAGGAGCGGGGAGCTGTTTTTT.

J is TRBJ1-3 and V is TRBV19; possible D gene TRBD1, 6 bases. Germline V gene sequence: CDR1 LNHDA, CDR2 SQIVND (reference sequence). The V gene lost 0 bases and the J gene lost 4 bases, with 16 bases spanning the gap. The CDR3 extends over 17 amino acids. The chain's CDR3 is CASSIDLITGPGNTIYF. CDR3 in DNA: TGTGCCAGTAGTATAGATCTAATCACAGGGCCAGGAAACACCATATATTTT. Variable domain in full (rest from reference TRBV19 and TRBJ1-3): DGGITQSPKYLFRKEGQNVTLSCEQNLNHDAMYWYRQDPGQGLRLIYYSQIVNDFQKGDIAEGYSVSREKKESFPLTVTSAQKNPTAFYLCASSIDLITGPGNTIYFGEGSWLTVV.

The chain couples TRBV6-6 to TRBJ1-6; weak D call: TRBD1 (6 bases). This CDR3 contains 19 residues. In germline, CDR1 is MNHNY, CDR2 SVGAGI (reference sequence). Trimming cost V 6 bases and J 0 bases, with 21 bases left between them. In DNA form, the CDR3 reads TGTGCCAGCAGCCGAATAACACCGGGACAAAGCTCCTATAATTCACCCCTCCACTTT. As protein: CASSRITPGQSSYNSPLHF.

The V call is TRBV19, the J call TRBJ1-2, with TRBD1 identical over 8 bases. Germline-derived CDR1 and CDR2 are LNHDA and SQIVND (reference sequence). The CDR3 is 16 amino acids. The V segment lost 3 bases and the J segment 4 bases; nucleotides outside the gene matches: 10. The CDR3 DNA is TGTGCCAGTAGTATGGTCAGGGGGCCCACGATCTATGGCTACACCTTC. It specifies CASSMVRGPTIYGYTF.

The chain employs TRBV5-1 and TRBJ1-2; D perhaps matches TRBD1 (6 bases). Trimming left V 4 bases short and J 8 bases short, with 15 bases between. The CDR3 spans 13 residues. Germline CDR1 SGHRS, CDR2 YFSETQ. CDR3 DNA: TGCGCCAGCAGCCCCCAGACAGGTCAAGGCTACACCTTC. This encodes CASSPQTGQGYTF. Filled out from reference TRBV5-1 and TRBJ1-2, the complete variable domain reads KAGVTQTPRYLIKTRGQQVTLSCSPISGHRSVSWYQQTPGQGLQFLFEYFSETQRNKGNFPGRFSGRQFSNSRSEMNVSTLELGDSALYLCASSPQTGQGYTFGSGTRLTVV.

The CDR3 loop reads CASSPPGDRGSSYGYTF. In nucleotides, the CDR3 is TGTGCCAGCAGCCCACCAGGGGACAGGGGCTCGAGCTATGGCTACACCTTC. The genes are TRBV4-2 and TRBJ1-2; 10 nucleotides agree with TRBD1. This CDR3 is 17 amino acids long. CDR1 and CDR2 from the germline V gene are LGHNA and YNFKEQ. J lost 4 bases, V lost 4 bases, and 12 bases had no gene match.

The chain joins TRBV19 to TRBJ1-1; unclear D gene. Looked up from germline, CDR1 is LNHDA and CDR2 is SQIVND (reference sequence). The CDR3 extends over 11 amino acids. The V end lost 4 bases, the J end lost 8 bases, and 8 bases lay between the germline ends. The CDR3 coding sequence is TGTGCCAGTAGTACCTTCTCGGAAGCTTTCTTT. This gives the protein CASSTFSEAFF.

This chain uses TRBV10-3 with TRBJ2-3; tentative D call: TRBD1 (5 bases). The CDR3 has 14 amino acids. Deletions cut 3 bases from V and 4 bases from J, with 11 bases between. CDR1 and CDR2 from the germline V gene are ENHRY and SYGVKD. CDR3 in DNA: TGTGCCATCAGTGATATTAGGGGTTCAGATACGCAGTATTTT. Its protein product is CAISDIRGSDTQYF.

The CDR3 here is CAWSPIGGTYNEQFF. As DNA, the CDR3 is TGTGCCTGGAGCCCGATCGGGGGGACCTACAATGAGCAGTTCTTC. The chain has TRBV30 and TRBJ2-1; 7 nucleotides align to TRBD2. V was clipped by 3 bases and J by 2 bases; unmatched bases: 7. The CDR3 length is 15 residues. Germline V gene data show CDR1 as GTSNPN and CDR2 as SVGIG (reference sequence). Full variable domain (remainder filled in from reference TRBV30 and TRBJ2-1): SQTIHQWPATLVQPVGSPLSLECTVEGTSNPNLYWYRQAAGRGLQLLFYSVGIGQISSEVPQNLSASRPQDRQFILSSKKLLLSDSGFYLCAWSPIGGTYNEQFFGPGTRLTVL.

This chain links TRBV6-5 with TRBJ1-5; no reliable D call. This CDR3 has 13 residues. Trimming removed 2 bases from V and 7 bases from J, with 9 bases in between. The germline V gene has CDR1 MNHEY and CDR2 SVGAGI. DNA of the CDR3: TGTGCCAGCAGTTACGCAGGTGGGCAGCCCCAGCATTTT. This sequence encodes CASSYAGGQPQHF.

This rearrangement joins TRBV18 to TRBJ2-6; 12 bases are shared with TRBD1. The CDR3 runs 18 residues. Germline-derived CDR1 and CDR2 are KGHSH and LQKENI. V lost 3 bases, J lost 4 bases, and 7 bases stayed unmatched. Here the CDR3 DNA reads TGTGCCAGCTCACCGGCCGGGACAGGGGGCGCGGGGGCCAACGTCCTGACTTTC. Translated, it gives CASSPAGTGGAGANVLTF.

This clone was observed once. The chain uses TRBV5-1 and TRBJ2-2; 9 nucleotides match TRBD2. With V trimmed by 2 bases and J by 4 bases, 6 bases remained unmatched. The CDR3 runs 16 residues. Germline CDR1 reads SGHRS; CDR2 reads YFSETQ. CDR3 coding DNA: TGCGCCAGCAGCTTACGCGGGGGGGTCGGCACCGGGGAGCTGTTTTTT. It yields the protein CASSLRGGVGTGELFF.

V usage is TRBV18 and J usage is TRBJ1-1; D gene unclear. Trimming removed 1 base from V and 1 base from J, with 4 bases in between. The CDR3 loop spans 13 amino acids. CDR1 and CDR2 (germline): KGHSH, LQKENI. In nucleotides, the CDR3 is TGTGCCAGCTCACCACTATGGAACACTGAAGCTTTCTTT. Its translation is CASSPLWNTEAFF.

This clone showed up just once. V is TRBV7-3 and J is TRBJ1-3, with D hard to call. The CDR3 has 13 amino acids. Germline assignment: CDR1 SGHTA and CDR2 FQGTGA. The V gene lost 5 bases and the J gene lost 2 bases, with 7 bases spanning the gap. In DNA form, the CDR3 reads TGTGCCAGCAGCCCCTCCCCTGGAAACACCATATATTTT. This sequence encodes CASSPSPGNTIYF.

This clone has only a few counts. The chain combines TRBV27 with TRBJ1-2, with 9 bases lining up with TRBD1. Germline V gene lookup returns CDR1 MNHEY and CDR2 SMNVEV (reference sequence). This CDR3 is built from 16 residues. V dropped 6 bases and J dropped 1; count of bases not matched to a gene: 9. The CDR3 DNA reads as TGTGCCAGCAGCCCAACCCCGGGACAGGGTAACTATGGCTACACCTTC. Its protein product is CASSPTPGQGNYGYTF.

The rearrangement joins TRBV5-4 to TRBJ1-2; the match to TRBD1 covers 10 bases. Germline-derived CDR1 and CDR2 are SGHNT and YYREEE (reference sequence). The trim removed 3 bases at V and 4 bases at J, leaving 18 bases unmatched. The CDR3 loop spans 19 amino acids. The CDR3 sequence: CASSSAMGGTGVVGYGYTF. The CDR3 DNA reads TGTGCCAGCAGCTCGGCCATGGGAGGGACAGGGGTCGTAGGCTATGGCTACACCTTC.

The chain couples TRBV30 to TRBJ2-1, with D possibly TRBD1 on 5 matching bases. This CDR3 region has 11 residues. The V end lost 5 bases, the J end lost 6 bases, and 8 bases lay between the germline ends. From germline, CDR1 is GTSNPN and CDR2 SVGIG (reference sequence). CDR3 in DNA: TGTGCCTGGGGTCAGGGCAATGAGCAGTTCTTC. It yields the protein CAWGQGNEQFF.